This TCR beta chain was captured by sequencing in a study of immune heterogeneity within non-small cell lung tumors. Bulk tumor genomic DNA was the template, and each sample received approximately 0.65 ug. Widely spaced biopsies, several per primary tumor, were obtained at surgery. It was patients with untreated, newly diagnosed non-small cell lung cancer who underwent curative surgery. Patients newly diagnosed with non-small cell lung cancer and having curative-intent surgery served as donors. This CDR3 region has 16 residues. V lost 0 bases and J lost 8; bases outside the gene matches: 11. Germline V CDR1 and CDR2: SGDLS, YYNGEE. A multiplex PCR containing 32 V primers and 13 J primers was used to amplify TCR beta CDR3. TCRdb passed the multiplex PCR reads through MiXCR, listing each CDR3 protein once. The repertoire has about 12,000 distinct CDR3 sequences, 22% of them found once; the top ten carry 4.6%.

Study-wide results and limits: Multiple tumor sites within a patient showed recurrence of identical dominant CDR3 beta clonotypes; site-unique high-frequency clones were present as well. With an R of approximately 0.3, local T-cell clonality correlated moderately but significantly with local tumor mutational burden.

As concerns this clonotype: The antigen is not known. Likely a read error: the CDR3 ends without its conserved phenylalanine or tryptophan.

This sequence was found in a man in his 60s with non-small cell lung cancer. The gene calls are TRBV9 and TRBJ2-1; TRBD2 matches at 7 bases. The source material was lung tumor tissue. Here the CDR3 reads CASSVGLQTSSDEQFL. For the CDR3, the DNA is TGTGCCAGCAGCGTAGGACTGCAGACTAGCTCGGATGAGCAGTTCCTC.